This T cell receptor beta chain derives from a study of OX40 agonist ivuxolimab in advanced cancers. Assay: immunoSEQ multiplex PCR; the TCRdb copy retains only in-frame clones and omits some. The sample records over 9,500 clones, approximately 92% being singletons. The CDR3 consists of 14 residues. V shed 1 base and J 6 bases; nucleotides not matched to a gene: 3. Germline-derived CDR1 and CDR2 are SEHNR and FQNEAQ (reference sequence). The chain links TRBV7-9 to TRBJ2-1; the match to TRBD2 covers 7 bases. This clonotype was obtained from an adult with an advanced solid tumor such as melanoma, head and neck, liver or kidney cancer. This specimen consisted of CD4+ or CD8+ T cells sorted from blood, obtained in a trial of the OX40 agonist ivuxolimab. In DNA form, the CDR3 reads TGTGCCAGCAGCTTAGGCGCGGGGGTCAATGAGCAGTTCTTC. This translates into CASSLGAGVNEQFF.